This T cell receptor beta chain was identified in a study of blood T cell repertoires in COVID-19. Study details: Material from acute and convalescent COVID-19 was sourced from the United States, Italy and Spain. T cells, B-cell-depleted T cells, or PBMCs supplied cDNA or gDNA.

This clone has only one observation. In the original analysis: It was from reference gene primer amplification that nucleated cell counts were estimated. Using immunoSEQ multiplex PCR, the repertoire was profiled, and TCRdb retains in-frame clones only, with some absent. The V and J calls and clone size come from that table; D and trimming were worked out from the DNA. The sample lists 200,000 to 300,000 clones, approximately 85% seen once, with 4% in the top ten. This CDR3 comprises 13 residues. Germline V gene lookup returns CDR1 SEHNR and CDR2 FQNEAQ (reference sequence). V was shortened by 1 base and J by 10 bases, with 10 bases between the two germline ends.

The sample was peripheral blood. The chain is built from TRBV7-9 and TRBJ1-4; D is undetermined. This receptor was identified in a man over 45 with acute or convalescent COVID-19. The CDR3 DNA is TGTGCCAGCAGCTTAGATGCAGCGGGAAAACTGTTTTTT. This encodes CASSLDAAGKLFF.